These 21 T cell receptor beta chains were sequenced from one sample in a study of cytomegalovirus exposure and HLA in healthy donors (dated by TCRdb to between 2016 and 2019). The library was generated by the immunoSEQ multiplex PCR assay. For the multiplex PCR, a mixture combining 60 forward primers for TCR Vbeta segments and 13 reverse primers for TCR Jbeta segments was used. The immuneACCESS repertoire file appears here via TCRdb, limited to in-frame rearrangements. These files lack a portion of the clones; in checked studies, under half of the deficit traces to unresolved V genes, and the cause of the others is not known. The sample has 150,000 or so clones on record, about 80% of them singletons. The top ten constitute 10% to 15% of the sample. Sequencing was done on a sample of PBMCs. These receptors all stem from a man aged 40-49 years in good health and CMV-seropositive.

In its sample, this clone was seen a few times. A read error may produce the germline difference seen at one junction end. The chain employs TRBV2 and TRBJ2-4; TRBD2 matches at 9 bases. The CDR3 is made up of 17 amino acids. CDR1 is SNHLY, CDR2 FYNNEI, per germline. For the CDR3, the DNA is TGTGCCAGCAGTGAGGAAGCGGGAGGTAGGGCCAAAAACAGTCAGTACTTC. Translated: CASSEEAGGRAKNSQYF.

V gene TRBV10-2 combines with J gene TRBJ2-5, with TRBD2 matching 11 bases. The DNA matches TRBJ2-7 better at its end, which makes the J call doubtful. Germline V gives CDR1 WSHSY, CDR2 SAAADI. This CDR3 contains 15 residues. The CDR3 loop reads CASTMTSGDTYEQYF. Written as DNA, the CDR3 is TGCGCCAGCACCATGACTAGCGGGGACACCTACGAGCAGTACTTC.

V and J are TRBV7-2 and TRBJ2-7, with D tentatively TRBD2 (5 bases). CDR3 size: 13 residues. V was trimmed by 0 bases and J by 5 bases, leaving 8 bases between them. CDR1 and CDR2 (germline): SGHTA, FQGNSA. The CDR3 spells CASSLAGEDEQYF. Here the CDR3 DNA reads TGTGCCAGCAGCTTAGCGGGAGAGGACGAGCAGTACTTC. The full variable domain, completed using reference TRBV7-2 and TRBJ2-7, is GAGVSQSPSNKVTEKGKDVELRCDPISGHTALYWYRQSLGQGLEFLIYFQGNSAPDKSGLPSDRFSAERTGGSVSTLTIQRTQQEDSAVYLCASSLAGEDEQYFGPGTRLTVT.

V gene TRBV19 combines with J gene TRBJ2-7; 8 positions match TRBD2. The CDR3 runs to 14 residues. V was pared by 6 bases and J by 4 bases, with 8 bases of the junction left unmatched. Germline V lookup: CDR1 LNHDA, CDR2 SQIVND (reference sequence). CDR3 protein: CASSVSGIGYEQYF. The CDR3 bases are TGTGCCAGTAGCGTTAGCGGGATAGGGTACGAGCAGTACTTC. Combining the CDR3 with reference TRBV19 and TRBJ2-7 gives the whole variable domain DGGITQSPKYLFRKEGQNVTLSCEQNLNHDAMYWYRQDPGQGLRLIYYSQIVNDFQKGDIAEGYSVSREKKESFPLTVTSAQKNPTAFYLCASSVSGIGYEQYFGPGTRLTVT.

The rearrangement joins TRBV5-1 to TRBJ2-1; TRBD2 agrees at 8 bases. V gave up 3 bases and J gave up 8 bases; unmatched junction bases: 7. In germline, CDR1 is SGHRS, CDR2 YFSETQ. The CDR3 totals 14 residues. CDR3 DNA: TGCGCCAGCAGCTCCAGGGTAGCGGGATATGAGCAGTTCTTC. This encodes CASSSRVAGYEQFF.

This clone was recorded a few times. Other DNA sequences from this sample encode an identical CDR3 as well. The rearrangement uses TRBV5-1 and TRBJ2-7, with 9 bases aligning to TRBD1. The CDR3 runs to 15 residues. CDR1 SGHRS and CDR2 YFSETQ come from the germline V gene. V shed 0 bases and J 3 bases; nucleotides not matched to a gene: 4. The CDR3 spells CASSLGGTGNYEQYF. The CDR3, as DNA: TGCGCCAGCAGCTTGGGTGGGACAGGGAACTACGAGCAGTACTTC.

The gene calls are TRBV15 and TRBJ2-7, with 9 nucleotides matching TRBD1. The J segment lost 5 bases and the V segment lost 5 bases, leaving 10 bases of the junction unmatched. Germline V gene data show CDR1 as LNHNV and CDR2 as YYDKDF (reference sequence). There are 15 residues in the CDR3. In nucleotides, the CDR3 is TGTGCCACCAGCGATCCCCCCGGGACAGGGAACGAGCAGTACTTC. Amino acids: CATSDPPGTGNEQYF.

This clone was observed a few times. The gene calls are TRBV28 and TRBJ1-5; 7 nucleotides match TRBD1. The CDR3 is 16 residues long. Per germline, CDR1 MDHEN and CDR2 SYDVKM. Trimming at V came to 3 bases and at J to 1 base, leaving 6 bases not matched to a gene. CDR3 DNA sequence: TGTGCCAGCAGTTTCCGACAGGGTAGCAGCAATCAGCCCCAGCATTTT. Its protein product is CASSFRQGSSNQPQHF. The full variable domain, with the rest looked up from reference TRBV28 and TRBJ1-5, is DVKVTQSSRYLVKRTGEKVFLECVQDMDHENMFWYRQDPGLGLRLIYFSYDVKMKEKGDIPEGYSVSREKKERFSLILESASTNQTSMYLCASSFRQGSSNQPQHFGDGTRLSIL.

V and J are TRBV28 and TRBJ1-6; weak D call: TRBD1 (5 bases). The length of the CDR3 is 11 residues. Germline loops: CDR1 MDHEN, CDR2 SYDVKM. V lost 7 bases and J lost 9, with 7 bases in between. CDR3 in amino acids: CASTQGSPLHF. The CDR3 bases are TGTGCCAGCACGCAGGGTTCACCCCTCCACTTT.

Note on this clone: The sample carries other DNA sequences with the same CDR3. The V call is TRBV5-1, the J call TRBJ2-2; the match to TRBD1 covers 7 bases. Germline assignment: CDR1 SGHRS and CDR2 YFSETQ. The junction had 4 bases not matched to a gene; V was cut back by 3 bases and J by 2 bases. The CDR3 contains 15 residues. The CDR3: CASSSGQANTGELFF. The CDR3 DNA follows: TGCGCCAGCAGCTCTGGACAGGCTAACACCGGGGAGCTGTTTTTT.

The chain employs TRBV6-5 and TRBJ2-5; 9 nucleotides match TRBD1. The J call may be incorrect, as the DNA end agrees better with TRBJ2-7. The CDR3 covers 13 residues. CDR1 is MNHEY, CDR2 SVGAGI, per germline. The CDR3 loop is CASRPTGGYEQYF. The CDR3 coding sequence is TGTGCCAGCAGGCCGACAGGGGGCTACGAGCAGTACTTC.

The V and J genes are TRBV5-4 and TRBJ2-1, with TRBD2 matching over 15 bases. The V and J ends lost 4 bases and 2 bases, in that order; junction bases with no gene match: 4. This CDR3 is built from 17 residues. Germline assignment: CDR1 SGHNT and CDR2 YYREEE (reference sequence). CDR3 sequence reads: CASSPGLAGGTYNEQFF. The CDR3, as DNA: TGTGCCAGCAGCCCTGGACTAGCGGGAGGGACCTACAATGAGCAGTTCTTC.

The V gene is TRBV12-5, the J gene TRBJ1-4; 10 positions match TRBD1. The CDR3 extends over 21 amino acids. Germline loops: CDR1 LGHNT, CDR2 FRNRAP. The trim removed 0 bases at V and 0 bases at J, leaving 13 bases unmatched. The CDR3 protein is CASGLVVLGQGNLATNEKLFF. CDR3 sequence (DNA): TGTGCTAGTGGTTTGGTCGTATTGGGACAGGGGAACCTCGCAACTAATGAAAAACTGTTTTTT.

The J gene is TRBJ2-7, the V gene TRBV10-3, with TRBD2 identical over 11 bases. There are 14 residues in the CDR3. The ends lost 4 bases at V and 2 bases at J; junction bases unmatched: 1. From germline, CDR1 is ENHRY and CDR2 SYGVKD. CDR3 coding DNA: TGTGCCATCAGTGGGACTAGCGGGCCCTACGAGCAGTACTTC. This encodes CAISGTSGPYEQYF.

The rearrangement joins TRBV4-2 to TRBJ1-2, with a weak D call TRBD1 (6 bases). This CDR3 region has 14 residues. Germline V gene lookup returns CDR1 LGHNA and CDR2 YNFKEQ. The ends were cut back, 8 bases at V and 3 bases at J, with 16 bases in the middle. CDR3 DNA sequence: TGTGCCAGCGGTCACCGGGACACCCACTATGGCTACACCTTC. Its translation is CASGHRDTHYGYTF.

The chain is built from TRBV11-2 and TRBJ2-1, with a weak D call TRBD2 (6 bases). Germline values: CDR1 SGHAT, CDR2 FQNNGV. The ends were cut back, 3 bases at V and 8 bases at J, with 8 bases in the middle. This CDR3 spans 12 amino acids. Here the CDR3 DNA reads TGTGCCAGCAGCTTTAGCGGCGATGAGCAGTTCTTC. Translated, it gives CASSFSGDEQFF.

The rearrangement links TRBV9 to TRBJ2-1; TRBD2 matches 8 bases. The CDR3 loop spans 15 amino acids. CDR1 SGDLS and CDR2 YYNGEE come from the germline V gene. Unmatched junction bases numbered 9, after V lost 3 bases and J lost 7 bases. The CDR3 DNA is TGTGCCAGCAGCGAAGCGGGAGCAAGGTGGAATGAGCAGTTCTTC. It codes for CASSEAGARWNEQFF.

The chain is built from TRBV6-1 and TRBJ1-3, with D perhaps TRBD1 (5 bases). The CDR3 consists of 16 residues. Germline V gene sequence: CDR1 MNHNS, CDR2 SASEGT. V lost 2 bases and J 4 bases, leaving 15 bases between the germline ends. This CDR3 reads CASSESLGGTGNTIYF. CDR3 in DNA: TGTGCCAGCAGTGAAAGCCTTGGGGGGACGGGAAACACCATATATTTT.

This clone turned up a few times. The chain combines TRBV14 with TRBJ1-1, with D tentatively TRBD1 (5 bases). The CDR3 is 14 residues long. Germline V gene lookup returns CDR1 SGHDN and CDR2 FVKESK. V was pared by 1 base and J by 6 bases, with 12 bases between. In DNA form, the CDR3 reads TGTGCCAGCAGCCAAGTCCCAGGGAGGGCTGAAGCTTTCTTT. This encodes CASSQVPGRAEAFF.

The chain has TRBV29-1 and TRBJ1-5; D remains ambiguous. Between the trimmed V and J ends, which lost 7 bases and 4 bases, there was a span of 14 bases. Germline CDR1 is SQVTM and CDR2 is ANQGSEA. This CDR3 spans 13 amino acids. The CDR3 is CSARVDRNQPQHF. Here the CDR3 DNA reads TGCAGCGCCCGGGTAGATCGGAATCAGCCCCAGCATTTT.

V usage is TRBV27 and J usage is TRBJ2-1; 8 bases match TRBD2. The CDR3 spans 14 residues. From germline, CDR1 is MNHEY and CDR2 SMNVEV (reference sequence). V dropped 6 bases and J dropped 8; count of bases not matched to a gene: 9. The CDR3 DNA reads TGTGCCAGCAGCTCCCGACTAGCGTCCGATGAGCAGTTCTTC. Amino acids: CASSSRLASDEQFF.